A single sample is the source of the 6 T cell receptor beta chains below, sequenced in a study of T cells in Graves' hyperthyroidism and ophthalmopathy (dated by TCRdb to between 2018 and 2021). Libraries came from multiplex PCR. TCRdb shows the sequencer as Illumina HiSeq 2000. The TCR beta CDR3 regions were amplified from the RNA transcripts. The first round of RT-PCR for the TCR CDR3 was performed with the HTBI primer set and the Qiagen OneStep RT-PCR kit. TCRdb took the public reads, trimmed them with fastp at Q25, ran MiXCR for clone calling and kept in-frame beta chains. Each entry is one CDR3 protein sequence, shown with its most common DNA and genes. A total of hundreds of thousands of distinct CDR3 sequences appear in this sample, about two fifths of them only once. 7.5% to 9.5% of the sample is in the top ten clones. Sequencing input: blood. Every receptor here comes from a young man with Graves' hyperthyroidism.

This clonotype was counted a single time. V gene TRBV15 combines with J gene TRBJ1-1; D gene unclear. The CDR3 spans 22 residues. Germline-derived CDR1 and CDR2 are LNHNV and YYDKDF (reference sequence). The ends were cut back, 6 bases at V and 1 base at J, with 36 bases in the middle. CDR3 loop: CATSDPDAAGLSGDVGNTEAFF. In nucleotides, the CDR3 is TGTGCCACCAGTGATCCTGATGCAGCGGGGTTGAGCGGTGACGTGGGGAACACTGAAGCTTTCTTT.

This clonotype was recorded only once. The V gene is TRBV19, the J gene TRBJ2-7; D perhaps matches TRBD2 (6 bases). Trimming stripped 11 bases from V and 4 bases from J, with 18 bases between. CDR3 length: 13 residues. Germline assignment: CDR1 LNHDA and CDR2 SQIVND (reference sequence). The CDR3 coding sequence is TGTGCCGGCAGTTACGGGACTCTTTACGAGCAGTACTTC. This translates into CAGSYGTLYEQYF.

The genes are TRBV14 and TRBJ2-6; 7 nucleotides match TRBD1. This CDR3 is 18 amino acids long. V lost 5 bases and J lost 3; bases outside the gene matches: 13. Germline CDR1 reads SGHDN; CDR2 reads FVKESK. In DNA form, the CDR3 reads TGTGCCAGCAGCTTCGAGGGACAGATAAAATTTGGGGCCAACGTCCTGACTTTC. Translating gives CASSFEGQIKFGANVLTF.

The V and J genes are TRBV29-1 and TRBJ2-5; TRBD1 matches 7 bases. The J segment lost 5 bases and the V segment lost 3 bases, leaving 6 bases of the junction unmatched. Per the germline V gene, CDR1 is SQVTM and CDR2 is ANQGSEA. The CDR3 spans 13 residues. CDR3 bases: TGCAGCGTTGATCGGGACAGCGAGGAGACCCAGTACTTC. It yields the protein CSVDRDSEETQYF.

CDR3 in DNA: TGCAGCGTAGGCCCCCCTGGGGCCAACGAGCAGTACTTC. Amino acids: CSVGPPGANEQYF. V and J are TRBV29-1 and TRBJ2-7; tentatively, D is TRBD1 (5 bases). CDR1 SQVTM and CDR2 ANQGSEA come from the germline V gene. The CDR3 consists of 13 residues. V gave up 6 bases and J gave up 5 bases, with 17 bases separating them.

This clonotype has only one observation. It may be a read error: a sequence one base away is much more abundant. The chain carries TRBV7-4 and TRBJ1-2, with D tentatively TRBD1 (6 bases). The CDR3 covers 13 residues. Looked up from germline, CDR1 is SGHVT and CDR2 is SQSDAQ. The CDR3 nucleotides are TGTGCAACAGGGCTATGTCACCCTTATGGCTACACCTTC. This sequence encodes CATGLCHPYGYTF.